The rows below give T cell receptor beta chains drawn from one sample of a study of blood T cell repertoires in COVID-19. Method: immunoSEQ multiplex PCR; TCRdb's copy keeps in-frame clones and lacks some. Of roughly 86,000 clones detected, more than 65% appear once; the ten largest clones hold around 5.8%. What was sequenced was peripheral blood. These receptors originate from a man aged 55 to 70 with acute or convalescent COVID-19. Both conserved end residues are part of each CDR3. D genes are given only for firm matches. Only part of the rows carry a size: once, few, many, or a class if the clone is expanded.

j_call: TRBJ1-1; clone_size: -; d_call: -; v_call: TRBV9; cdr3_length: 12; cdr3_nt: TGTGCCAGCAGCGGGGGGGACACTGAAGCTTTCTTT; cdr3_aa: CASSGGDTEAFF
j_call: TRBJ1-2; clone_size: once; d_call: TRBD1; v_call: TRBV10-3; cdr3_length: 15; cdr3_nt: TGTGCCATCAGTCTTGCCGGGACAGGGAAAGATGGCTACACCTTC; cdr3_aa: CAISLAGTGKDGYTF
j_call: TRBJ2-1; clone_size: -; d_call: TRBD2; v_call: TRBV24-1; cdr3_length: 14; cdr3_nt: TGTGCCACCTCCTTGAGCGGGGGGGCAAGTGAGCAGTTCTTC; cdr3_aa: CATSLSGGASEQFF
j_call: TRBJ2-7; clone_size: -; d_call: TRBD2; v_call: TRBV10-3; cdr3_length: 16; cdr3_nt: TGTGCCATCAGTGGGGCTAGCGGGGGCTTCATATACGAGCAGTACTTC; cdr3_aa: CAISGASGGFIYEQYF
j_call: TRBJ2-7; clone_size: -; d_call: TRBD1; v_call: TRBV15; cdr3_length: 14; cdr3_nt: TGTGCCACCAGCGGAGGACAGGGTTTAGGGGAGCAGTACTTC; cdr3_aa: CATSGGQGLGEQYF
j_call: TRBJ2-2; clone_size: -; d_call: -; v_call: TRBV7-6; cdr3_length: 15; cdr3_nt: TGTGCCAGCAGCTTAGTTCCGGGTGGGACCGGGGAGCTGTTTTTT; cdr3_aa: CASSLVPGGTGELFF
j_call: TRBJ1-1; clone_size: once; d_call: -; v_call: TRBV6-5; cdr3_length: 12; cdr3_nt: TGTGCCAGCCCCCAGGGGTACACTGAAGCTTTCTTT; cdr3_aa: CASPQGYTEAFF
j_call: TRBJ1-2; clone_size: once; d_call: -; v_call: TRBV5-4; cdr3_length: 14; cdr3_nt: TGTGCCAGCAGCTTGACAGGTCTCGACTATGGCTACACCTTC; cdr3_aa: CASSLTGLDYGYTF
j_call: TRBJ1-2; clone_size: -; d_call: TRBD1; v_call: TRBV4-2; cdr3_length: 16; cdr3_nt: TGTGCCAGCAGCCCGACAGGGGGCGCAGCGGGCTATGGCTACACCTTC; cdr3_aa: CASSPTGGAAGYGYTF
j_call: TRBJ2-7; clone_size: -; d_call: TRBD1; v_call: TRBV9; cdr3_length: 17; cdr3_nt: TGTGCCAGCAGCGTAGGTTATCTAGGACAGGGGGCTGGGGAGCAGTACTTC; cdr3_aa: CASSVGYLGQGAGEQYF
j_call: TRBJ1-6; clone_size: -; d_call: TRBD1; v_call: TRBV9; cdr3_length: 14; cdr3_nt: TGTGCCAGCAGCGGACAGGGGGCAAATTCACCCCTCCACTTT; cdr3_aa: CASSGQGANSPLHF
j_call: TRBJ1-4; clone_size: -; d_call: -; v_call: TRBV5-8; cdr3_length: 13; cdr3_nt: TGTGCCAGCAGGCGGACAACTAATGAAAAACTGTTTTTT; cdr3_aa: CASRRTTNEKLFF
j_call: TRBJ2-6; clone_size: -; d_call: -; v_call: TRBV7-2; cdr3_length: 16; cdr3_nt: TGTGCCAGCAGCTTAGCGGGGAGCTCTGGGGCCAACGTCCTGACTTTC; cdr3_aa: CASSLAGSSGANVLTF
j_call: TRBJ1-4; clone_size: -; d_call: -; v_call: TRBV2; cdr3_length: 15; cdr3_nt: TGTGCCAGCAGGGTACAGGGTAAGGCTAATGAAAAACTGTTTTTT; cdr3_aa: CASRVQGKANEKLFF
j_call: TRBJ1-2; clone_size: -; d_call: -; v_call: TRBV7-3; cdr3_length: 14; cdr3_nt: TGTGCCAGCAGCTCCCAGGGGATGGACTATGGCTACACCTTC; cdr3_aa: CASSSQGMDYGYTF
j_call: TRBJ1-2; clone_size: -; d_call: -; v_call: TRBV6-5; cdr3_length: 16; cdr3_nt: TGTGCCAGCAGTTACTCTGTGTCCGGCGCGGACTATGGCTACACCTTC; cdr3_aa: CASSYSVSGADYGYTF
j_call: TRBJ1-2; clone_size: -; d_call: -; v_call: TRBV29-1; cdr3_length: 12; cdr3_nt: TGCAGCGTCTCTCAGGTCTACTATGGCTACACCTTC; cdr3_aa: CSVSQVYYGYTF
j_call: TRBJ2-2; clone_size: few; d_call: -; v_call: TRBV24-1; cdr3_length: 18; cdr3_nt: TGTGCCACCAGTGATTTTGGTTACAGGGATGAGAACACCGGGGAGCTGTTTTTT; cdr3_aa: CATSDFGYRDENTGELFF
j_call: TRBJ1-1; clone_size: -; d_call: TRBD1; v_call: TRBV5-8; cdr3_length: 15; cdr3_nt: TGTGCCAGCAGAAAATTAGGGACAGCCAACACTGAAGCTTTCTTT; cdr3_aa: CASRKLGTANTEAFF
j_call: TRBJ1-1; clone_size: once; d_call: -; v_call: TRBV4-1; cdr3_length: 14; cdr3_nt: TGCGCCAGCAGCCAAGATGGGAGATTGGCTGAAGCTTTCTTT; cdr3_aa: CASSQDGRLAEAFF
j_call: TRBJ2-7; clone_size: -; d_call: -; v_call: TRBV29-1; cdr3_length: 14; cdr3_nt: TGCAGCGTTGTAGGAGGACGGAGGTACGACGAGCAGTACTTC; cdr3_aa: CSVVGGRRYDEQYF
j_call: TRBJ1-2; clone_size: -; d_call: -; v_call: TRBV19; cdr3_length: 15; cdr3_nt: TGTGCCAGTAGTATGGGGCAGGGACATGAGCGAGGCTACACCTTC; cdr3_aa: CASSMGQGHERGYTF
j_call: TRBJ2-7; clone_size: -; d_call: -; v_call: TRBV27; cdr3_length: 15; cdr3_nt: TGTGCCAGCAGTCCCTCCTACAGGGTTTCCTACGAGCAGTACTTC; cdr3_aa: CASSPSYRVSYEQYF
j_call: TRBJ1-3; clone_size: -; d_call: TRBD1; v_call: TRBV10-1; cdr3_length: 17; cdr3_nt: TGCGCCAGCAGTGAGCCTCGGGACAGGTCATCTGGAAACACCATATATTTT; cdr3_aa: CASSEPRDRSSGNTIYF
j_call: TRBJ2-7; clone_size: -; d_call: TRBD2; v_call: TRBV19; cdr3_length: 14; cdr3_nt: TGTGCCAGTGGTATACTAGCGGGGGAGAACGAGCAGTACTTC; cdr3_aa: CASGILAGENEQYF
j_call: TRBJ1-1; clone_size: -; d_call: -; v_call: TRBV11-1; cdr3_length: 14; cdr3_nt: TGTGCCAGCAGCTTAGTCCCCGGGGACACTGAAGCTTTCTTT; cdr3_aa: CASSLVPGDTEAFF
j_call: TRBJ1-1; clone_size: few; d_call: TRBD1; v_call: TRBV10-3; cdr3_length: 16; cdr3_nt: TGTGCCATCAGTGAGAGTGGGGGACAGCTGAACACTGAAGCTTTCTTT; cdr3_aa: CAISESGGQLNTEAFF
j_call: TRBJ1-1; clone_size: -; d_call: TRBD1; v_call: TRBV2; cdr3_length: 14; cdr3_nt: TGTGCCAGCAGAGCTAGACAGGGGAATACTGAAGCTTTCTTT; cdr3_aa: CASRARQGNTEAFF
j_call: TRBJ2-3; clone_size: -; d_call: -; v_call: TRBV21-1; cdr3_length: 12; cdr3_nt: TGTGATCGGACAGGGTCCACAGATACGCAGTATTTT; cdr3_aa: CDRTGSTDTQYF
j_call: TRBJ1-2; clone_size: -; d_call: TRBD1; v_call: TRBV27; cdr3_length: 14; cdr3_nt: TGTGCCAGCAGTTTCACAGGGGGGGTGTACGGCTACACCTTC; cdr3_aa: CASSFTGGVYGYTF
j_call: TRBJ1-5; clone_size: -; d_call: TRBD1; v_call: TRBV24-1; cdr3_length: 13; cdr3_nt: TGTGCCACCAGTGTAGGGGGCGAACAGCCCCAGCATTTT; cdr3_aa: CATSVGGEQPQHF
j_call: TRBJ2-1; clone_size: once; d_call: -; v_call: TRBV2; cdr3_length: 14; cdr3_nt: TGTGCCAGCAGTGGGGGCCCCTCCTACAATGAGCAGTTCTTC; cdr3_aa: CASSGGPSYNEQFF
j_call: TRBJ2-7; clone_size: once; d_call: TRBD1; v_call: TRBV11-2; cdr3_length: 13; cdr3_nt: TGTGCCAGCAGCAAAGGGACAGGCTACGAGCAGTACTTC; cdr3_aa: CASSKGTGYEQYF
j_call: TRBJ2-1; clone_size: -; d_call: -; v_call: TRBV4-1; cdr3_length: 15; cdr3_nt: TGCGCCAGCAGCCTGGTATGGGGCCCCTACAATGAGCAGTTCTTC; cdr3_aa: CASSLVWGPYNEQFF
j_call: TRBJ2-7; clone_size: -; d_call: TRBD1; v_call: TRBV10-2; cdr3_length: 15; cdr3_nt: TGCGCCAGCAGTCTCACCCAGGGACAGTCCTACGAGCAGTACTTC; cdr3_aa: CASSLTQGQSYEQYF
j_call: TRBJ2-1; clone_size: -; d_call: -; v_call: TRBV19; cdr3_length: 16; cdr3_nt: TGTGCCAGTAGTCCCCAGAGAGCGGTAATTTACAATGAGCAGTTCTTC; cdr3_aa: CASSPQRAVIYNEQFF
j_call: TRBJ2-1; clone_size: -; d_call: TRBD1; v_call: TRBV30; cdr3_length: 14; cdr3_nt: TGTGCCTGGAGTGAGGGACAGGGGAGAAATGAGCAGTTCTTC; cdr3_aa: CAWSEGQGRNEQFF
j_call: TRBJ2-5; clone_size: -; d_call: TRBD2; v_call: TRBV13; cdr3_length: 17; cdr3_nt: TGTGCCAGCAGCTTAGGACTAGCGGGGACGAACCAAGAGACCCAGTACTTC; cdr3_aa: CASSLGLAGTNQETQYF
j_call: TRBJ1-1; clone_size: -; d_call: -; v_call: TRBV29-1; cdr3_length: 13; cdr3_nt: TGCAGCACCAGGGACATCGCGAACACTGAAGCTTTCTTT; cdr3_aa: CSTRDIANTEAFF
j_call: TRBJ2-7; clone_size: -; d_call: -; v_call: TRBV3-1/TRBV3-2; cdr3_length: 13; cdr3_nt: TGTGCCAGCAGCCAAGGGACGGGGAAAGGGCAGTACTTC; cdr3_aa: CASSQGTGKGQYF
j_call: TRBJ2-1; clone_size: -; d_call: TRBD1; v_call: TRBV6-5; cdr3_length: 15; cdr3_nt: TGTGCCAGCAGTTATCGCAACAGGGGGAACAATGAGCAGTTCTTC; cdr3_aa: CASSYRNRGNNEQFF
j_call: TRBJ2-7; clone_size: few; d_call: -; v_call: TRBV6-5; cdr3_length: 15; cdr3_nt: TGTGCCAGCAGCCCCGGGACACCCTACTCCTACGAGCAGTACTTC; cdr3_aa: CASSPGTPYSYEQYF
j_call: TRBJ1-1; clone_size: -; d_call: -; v_call: TRBV7-2; cdr3_length: 14; cdr3_nt: TGTGCCAGCAGCTTAGAGTACATGAACACTGAAGCTTTCTTT; cdr3_aa: CASSLEYMNTEAFF
j_call: TRBJ1-1; clone_size: -; d_call: -; v_call: TRBV3-1/TRBV3-2; cdr3_length: 14; cdr3_nt: TGTGCCAGCAGCCAAGTACAGGGTAACAGTGAAGCTTTCTTT; cdr3_aa: CASSQVQGNSEAFF
j_call: TRBJ2-7; clone_size: -; d_call: -; v_call: TRBV18; cdr3_length: 15; cdr3_nt: TGTGCCAGCTCACCTTCCGGGACTCCGACTAGCGAGCAGTACTTC; cdr3_aa: CASSPSGTPTSEQYF
j_call: TRBJ2-2; clone_size: -; d_call: -; v_call: TRBV7-3; cdr3_length: 13; cdr3_nt: TGTGCCAGCAGACAGACGGACACCGGGGAGCTGTTTTTT; cdr3_aa: CASRQTDTGELFF
j_call: TRBJ1-2; clone_size: -; d_call: TRBD1; v_call: TRBV7-2; cdr3_length: 18; cdr3_nt: TGTGCCAGCAGCTTATTGGGGACAGGGGGCTTCGAGAACTATGGCTACACCTTC; cdr3_aa: CASSLLGTGGFENYGYTF
j_call: TRBJ2-2; clone_size: -; d_call: TRBD2; v_call: TRBV19; cdr3_length: 18; cdr3_nt: TGTGCCAGTAGTAGACTAGCGGGGGGGCCGTTGAACACCGGGGAGCTGTTTTTT; cdr3_aa: CASSRLAGGPLNTGELFF
j_call: TRBJ1-5; clone_size: -; d_call: -; v_call: TRBV23-1; cdr3_length: 14; cdr3_nt: TGCGCCGGGTTCGGGGCAGGGGACGGTCAGCCCCAGCATTTT; cdr3_aa: CAGFGAGDGQPQHF
j_call: TRBJ2-1; clone_size: -; d_call: -; v_call: TRBV28; cdr3_length: 14; cdr3_nt: TGTGCCAGCAGTTTCATGTCTAGGCACAATGAGCAGTTCTTC; cdr3_aa: CASSFMSRHNEQFF
j_call: TRBJ1-5; clone_size: -; d_call: -; v_call: TRBV5-6; cdr3_length: 15; cdr3_nt: TGTGCCAGCAGCTTGGGGGGGGGCTCAAGGGAGCCCCAGCATTTT; cdr3_aa: CASSLGGGSREPQHF
j_call: TRBJ2-5; clone_size: -; d_call: -; v_call: TRBV5-1; cdr3_length: 14; cdr3_nt: TGCGCCAGCAGGGCTCAGGGGTCCCAAGAGACCCAGTACTTC; cdr3_aa: CASRAQGSQETQYF
j_call: TRBJ1-3; clone_size: -; d_call: TRBD1; v_call: TRBV5-1; cdr3_length: 15; cdr3_nt: TGCGCCAGCAGCCCGACAGGGGCGGCTGGAAACACCATATATTTT; cdr3_aa: CASSPTGAAGNTIYF
j_call: TRBJ2-7; clone_size: once; d_call: TRBD2; v_call: TRBV6-5; cdr3_length: 13; cdr3_nt: TGTGCCAGCAGTTGGGGGGGGACGGACGAGCAGTACTTC; cdr3_aa: CASSWGGTDEQYF
j_call: TRBJ1-4; clone_size: -; d_call: -; v_call: TRBV11-2; cdr3_length: 15; cdr3_nt: TGTGCCAGCAGCTCAACTACAGGGATGGGAGAAAAACTGTTTTTT; cdr3_aa: CASSSTTGMGEKLFF